This TCR beta chain is drawn from a study of spatial heterogeneity in lung cancer. This clonotype came up many times. This beta chain slipped into a library made for alpha chains as a stray read, so its size is not meaningful. TCRdb called the 5' RACE reads again in MiXCR, with one record for every CDR3 protein. The repertoire holds 13,000 or so distinct CDR3 sequences, with 3.9% as singletons. The CDR3 totals 13 residues. V lost 7 bases, J lost 6 bases, and 16 bases lay in between. Per germline, CDR1 SGDLS and CDR2 YYNGEE. The time point is: sample taken at primary tumor resection. From tumor, nontumor lung or frozen PBMC, whole RNA was taken unsorted for sequencing. There were 72 donors, all of them untreated patients with early-stage non-small cell lung cancer.

The source was PBMCs, collected at surgery. This TCR was sampled from a male donor with early-stage non-small cell lung cancer. The V gene is TRBV9, the J gene TRBJ1-1; possible D gene TRBD1, 5 bases. The CDR3 is CASGGAPGAEAFF. CDR3 in DNA: TGTGCCAGCGGAGGGGCGCCCGGGGCTGAAGCTTTCTTT.